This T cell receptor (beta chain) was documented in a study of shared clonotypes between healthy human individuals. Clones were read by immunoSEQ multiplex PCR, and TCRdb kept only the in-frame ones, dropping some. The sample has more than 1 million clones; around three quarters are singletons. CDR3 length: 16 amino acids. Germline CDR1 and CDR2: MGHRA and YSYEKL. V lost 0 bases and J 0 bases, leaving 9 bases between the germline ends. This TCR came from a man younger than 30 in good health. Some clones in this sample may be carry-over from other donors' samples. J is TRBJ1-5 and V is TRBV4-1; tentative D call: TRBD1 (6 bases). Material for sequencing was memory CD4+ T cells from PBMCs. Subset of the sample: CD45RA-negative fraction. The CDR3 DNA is TGCGCCAGCAGCCAAGAGGGGGGACATAGCAATCAGCCCCAGCATTTT. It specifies CASSQEGGHSNQPQHF.